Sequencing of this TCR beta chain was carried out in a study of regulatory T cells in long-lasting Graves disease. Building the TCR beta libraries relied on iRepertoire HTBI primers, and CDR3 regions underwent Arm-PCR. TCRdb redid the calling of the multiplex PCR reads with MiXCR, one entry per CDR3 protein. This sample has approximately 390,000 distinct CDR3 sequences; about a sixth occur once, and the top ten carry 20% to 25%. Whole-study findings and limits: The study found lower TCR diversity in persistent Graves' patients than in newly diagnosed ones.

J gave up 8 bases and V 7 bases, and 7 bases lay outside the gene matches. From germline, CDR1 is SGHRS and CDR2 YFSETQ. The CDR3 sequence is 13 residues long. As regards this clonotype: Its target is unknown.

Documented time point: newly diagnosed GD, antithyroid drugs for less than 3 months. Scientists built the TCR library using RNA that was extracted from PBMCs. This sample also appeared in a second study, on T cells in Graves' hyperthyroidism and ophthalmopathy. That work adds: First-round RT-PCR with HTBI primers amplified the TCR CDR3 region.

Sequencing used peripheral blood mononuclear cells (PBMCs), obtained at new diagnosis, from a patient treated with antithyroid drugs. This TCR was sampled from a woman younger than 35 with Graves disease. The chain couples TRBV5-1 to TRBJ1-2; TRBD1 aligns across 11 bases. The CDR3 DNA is TGCGCCAGCCGTACCGGGACAGGGGGAGGCTACACCTTC. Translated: CASRTGTGGGYTF.